Listed below are T cell receptor beta chains from one sample, sequenced in a study of blood T cell repertoires in COVID-19. Generated by immunoSEQ multiplex PCR, the TCRdb table keeps only in-frame clones and is missing some. The data contain 75,000 to 90,000 clones, around 78% of them singletons. Specimen: peripheral blood. The origin of the receptors is a human donor in a cohort sampled during active COVID-19. CDR3s include the opening cysteine and the closing phenylalanine or tryptophan. The order of the fields is J gene, V gene, D gene, clone size, CDR3 DNA, CDR3 protein. D genes are given only for firm matches. The listing skips clone size in some rows; elsewhere it reads once, few, many or a size class.

j_call: TRBJ2-3
v_call: TRBV6-2/TRBV6-3
d_call: TRBD2
clone_size: NA
cdr3_nt: TGTGCCAGCAGTTTCTCTAGCGGGGGGGGCACAGATACGCAGTATTTT
cdr3_aa: CASSFSSGGGTDTQYF

j_call: TRBJ2-1
v_call: TRBV2
d_call: TRBD2
clone_size: NA
cdr3_nt: TGTGCCAGCGTTAGAAGTGCTAGCGGGAGTTGGAATGAGCAGTTCTTC
cdr3_aa: CASVRSASGSWNEQFF

j_call: TRBJ2-3
v_call: TRBV18
d_call: NA
clone_size: NA
cdr3_nt: TGTGCCAGCTCACCAGCCGGTTCTGGCACAGATACGCAGTATTTT
cdr3_aa: CASSPAGSGTDTQYF

j_call: TRBJ2-6
v_call: TRBV5-1
d_call: NA
clone_size: NA
cdr3_nt: TGCGCCAGCAGCTTTTTCCTCTCTGGGGCCAACGTCCTGACTTTC
cdr3_aa: CASSFFLSGANVLTF

j_call: TRBJ2-5
v_call: TRBV5-1
d_call: TRBD1
clone_size: NA
cdr3_nt: TGCGCCAGCAGCTCGCAGGGGGCGGAGACCCAGTACTTC
cdr3_aa: CASSSQGAETQYF

j_call: TRBJ2-7
v_call: TRBV9
d_call: NA
clone_size: NA
cdr3_nt: TGTGCCAGCAGCTTAACAGGGACCGCCGCCTACGAGCAGTACTTC
cdr3_aa: CASSLTGTAAYEQYF

j_call: TRBJ1-5
v_call: TRBV6-5
d_call: TRBD1
clone_size: NA
cdr3_nt: TGTGCCAGCAGCGAGACAGGGCGATATCAGCCCCAGCATTTT
cdr3_aa: CASSETGRYQPQHF

j_call: TRBJ2-5
v_call: TRBV10-3
d_call: TRBD1
clone_size: NA
cdr3_nt: TGTGCCATCAGTGAGTCGCGGGACAGGGCAGAGACCCAGTACTTC
cdr3_aa: CAISESRDRAETQYF

j_call: TRBJ2-2
v_call: TRBV19
d_call: NA
clone_size: NA
cdr3_nt: TGTGCCAGTAGCGTGACCGGGGAGCTGTTTTTT
cdr3_aa: CASSVTGELFF

j_call: TRBJ2-7
v_call: TRBV5-1
d_call: NA
clone_size: NA
cdr3_nt: TGCGCCAGCACCCTAGGCCCCGACTACGAGCAGTACTTC
cdr3_aa: CASTLGPDYEQYF

j_call: TRBJ2-7
v_call: TRBV6-6
d_call: TRBD1
clone_size: NA
cdr3_nt: TGTGCCAGCAGTCCCGGACAGGGGTGGGACGAGCAGTACTTC
cdr3_aa: CASSPGQGWDEQYF

j_call: TRBJ1-2
v_call: TRBV2
d_call: TRBD1
clone_size: NA
cdr3_nt: TGTGCCAGCGATAGAGACAGGGAATCTTACACCTTC
cdr3_aa: CASDRDRESYTF

j_call: TRBJ1-3
v_call: TRBV19
d_call: NA
clone_size: NA
cdr3_nt: TGTGCCAGTAGGGGCTCGGACAGCTCTGGAAACACCATATATTTT
cdr3_aa: CASRGSDSSGNTIYF

j_call: TRBJ2-3
v_call: TRBV25-1
d_call: TRBD2
clone_size: NA
cdr3_nt: TGTGCCAGCGATATCGGGGGGGCAGATACGCAGTATTTT
cdr3_aa: CASDIGGADTQYF

j_call: TRBJ1-6
v_call: TRBV18
d_call: NA
clone_size: NA
cdr3_nt: TGTGCCAGCTCACCTCCGGGACACCAAGTTAATTCACCCCTCCACTTT
cdr3_aa: CASSPPGHQVNSPLHF

j_call: TRBJ2-7
v_call: TRBV28
d_call: NA
clone_size: NA
cdr3_nt: TGTGCCAGCAGTTCCACCGGGACTGATGTCGAGCAGTACTTC
cdr3_aa: CASSSTGTDVEQYF

j_call: TRBJ2-5
v_call: TRBV21-1
d_call: NA
clone_size: NA
cdr3_nt: TGTGCCAGCAGCAAGTCGACTAGCGGGGGGACCCAGTACTTC
cdr3_aa: CASSKSTSGGTQYF

j_call: TRBJ2-3
v_call: TRBV10-3
d_call: NA
clone_size: NA
cdr3_nt: TGTGCCATCAGTGAGACCCGAGGAGATACGCAGTATTTT
cdr3_aa: CAISETRGDTQYF

j_call: TRBJ2-7
v_call: TRBV4-2
d_call: TRBD1
clone_size: NA
cdr3_nt: TGTGCCAGCAGCCAAGGGGGGACAGGGACCGAGCAGTACTTC
cdr3_aa: CASSQGGTGTEQYF

j_call: TRBJ1-2
v_call: TRBV5-1
d_call: NA
clone_size: once
cdr3_nt: TGCGCCAGCAGCGAAACAGGTGGCTATGGCTACACCTTC
cdr3_aa: CASSETGGYGYTF

j_call: TRBJ1-5
v_call: TRBV25-1
d_call: NA
clone_size: NA
cdr3_nt: TGTGCCAGGGGACTGCGCAGTCAGCCCCAGCATTTT
cdr3_aa: CARGLRSQPQHF